This T cell receptor beta chain was sequenced in a study of blood T cell repertoires in COVID-19. Here immunoSEQ multiplex PCR was the method, and the copy in TCRdb shows in-frame clones only, minus some. The profile shows 200,000 to 250,000 clones, 65% to 85% of them singletons. Note on this clone: This sample also contains other DNA sequences that code for the same CDR3.

The CDR3 has 14 residues. With 4 bases removed from V and 2 bases from J, the gap between germline ends came to 12 bases. Germline-derived CDR1 and CDR2 are SGHRS and YFSETQ. Sequencing was done on a sample of peripheral blood. This rearrangement joins TRBV5-1 to TRBJ2-5; a possible D gene is TRBD1 (6 bases). This sequence originates from a human donor in a cohort sampled during active COVID-19. CDR3 bases: TGCGCCAGCAGCAGTCTACAGGGACAAGAGACCCAGTACTTC. Protein sequence: CASSSLQGQETQYF. The full variable domain, in which reference TRBV5-1 and TRBJ2-5 provide the parts outside the CDR3, is KAGVTQTPRYLIKTRGQQVTLSCSPISGHRSVSWYQQTPGQGLQFLFEYFSETQRNKGNFPGRFSGRQFSNSRSEMNVSTLELGDSALYLCASSSLQGQETQYFGPGTRLLVL.